This T cell receptor (beta chain) was captured in a study of blood T cell repertoires in COVID-19 (dated by TCRdb to 2019 to 2021). As for the study more broadly: Samples covering the acute and convalescent phases of COVID-19 were provided by collaborators in the United States, Italy and Spain. The prospective study material was composed of cDNA or gDNA derived from T cells, B-cell-depleted T cells, or PBMCs. Subjects who had been exposed to COVID-19, were actively infected with it, or had recovered from it provided the deeply sampled blood TCRbeta repertoires that made up the dataset. The repertoires were released in a freely available public database intended as a resource for research on the immune response to SARS-CoV-2. The samples were drawn from two sources: the first 160 participants of the ongoing ImmuneRACE study, and approximately 1,300 subjects contributed by 6 global collaborators. Nearly every sample came with metadata listing a de-identified subject ID, COVID-19 status, age in years and sex. HLA class I and class II types, where available, came from metadata supplied by the sample provider rather than from assay-based typing. Results the study describes overall, beyond this receptor: The quantity of clinical and demographic metadata differed by source and by participant and was supplied without curation.

In regard to this clone: The antigen this receptor binds is unknown. No qualities accompany the bases; no much larger clone lies one base away.

The immunoSEQ Assay, a bias-controlled multiplex PCR, was used to amplify TCRbeta CDR3 regions from genomic DNA. In the authors' own workflow: Nucleated cell counts per sample were estimated from amplification of reference gene primers within the assay. To quantify the absolute abundance of each unique TCRbeta CDR3 rearrangement, sequence reads were collapsed and filtered. For each sample, productive Simpson clonality was calculated as the square root of Simpson's diversity index across productive rearrangements. Sourced from immuneACCESS, this table was stored by TCRdb with only in-frame sequences that have V and J called. A share of the clones is absent; for the studies checked, an unresolved V gene accounts for under half, and the remainder has no known explanation. The V and J calls and clone size are taken from that table; D and trimming were inferred from the DNA. Within this sample are 200,000 or so clones, with about 85% of them counted one time only. The top ten hold approximately 18% of the sample.

One collaborating source in Seattle enrolled patients during active infection and followed them longitudinally through the course of disease. Whole blood was collected in K2EDTA tubes by collaborating institutions according to the institutions' own protocols. For TCRbeta analysis, collaborator samples were shipped as frozen whole blood, as isolated PBMCs, or as DNA extracted from either sample type. Inclusive of the bounding cysteine and phenylalanine, the CDR3 is 14 residues long. The entry retains the CDR3 DNA only, 42 bases that are in frame from base 1. A distance of 14 bases separates the germline ends of V and J, which lose 2 bases and 7 bases respectively. The CDR1 and CDR2 encoded by the germline V gene are KGHSH and LQKENI.

The sample taken for sequencing was peripheral blood. The chain couples TRBV18 to TRBJ1-2, with the D segment identity uncertain. This clonotype was obtained from a person between 65 and 80 years old with COVID-19, enrolled during active disease. The CDR3 protein sequence reads: CASSPSDIFSGYTF. The bases are TGTGCCAGCTCACCAAGTGACATTTTTAGTGGCTACACCTTC.